One and the same sample provided the 31 T cell receptor beta chains below, sequenced in a study of T cell changes during pregnancy in multiple sclerosis (dated by TCRdb to about 2019). Library preparation was by the immunoSEQ multiplex PCR assay. TCRdb took this table from immuneACCESS and kept in-frame rearrangements with V and J called. Such tables lack part of the clones; where checked against another copy, unresolved V genes explain under half of the gap, and the rest is unexplained. Within this sample are 40,000 to 45,000 clones, with 80% to 90% of them counted one time only. The ten largest make up roughly 0.53% of the sample. The specimen was CD4+ T cells from peripheral blood mononuclear cells, collected in the first trimester of pregnancy. The origin of the receptors is a female donor with multiple sclerosis, enrolled in a pregnancy study.

The chain uses TRBV5-1 and TRBJ1-6; no definite D call. Trimming left V 3 bases short and J 8 bases short, with 18 bases between. In germline, CDR1 is SGHRS, CDR2 YFSETQ. The CDR3 is made up of 16 amino acids. The CDR3 loop is CASSSFPGQRDSPLHF. CDR3 sequence (DNA): TGCGCCAGCAGCTCATTTCCGGGTCAACGTGATTCACCCCTCCACTTT.

The V and J genes are TRBV9 and TRBJ2-2; 8 nucleotides align to TRBD1. CDR3 length equals 16 residues. J lost 0 bases, V lost 4 bases, and 5 bases had no gene match. CDR1 is SGDLS and CDR2 is YYNGEE in the germline V gene. CDR3 DNA: TGTGCCAGCAGCAAGGGACAGGCACCGAACACCGGGGAGCTGTTTTTT. Amino acids: CASSKGQAPNTGELFF.

This chain connects TRBV5-8 to TRBJ1-5; 8 bases are shared with TRBD1. The V gene end was trimmed by 7 bases and the J gene end by 7 bases; junction bases not matched to a gene: 7. This CDR3 contains 13 residues. Germline assignment: CDR1 SGHTS and CDR2 YDEGEE. CDR3: CASGTTGDQPQHF. In DNA, the CDR3 is TGTGCCAGCGGAACGACAGGGGACCAGCCCCAGCATTTT.

This clone is medium-sized (0.01 to 0.1%). The chain uses TRBV19 and TRBJ1-2; D unclear. Germline CDR1 is LNHDA and CDR2 is SQIVND (reference sequence). Trimming left V 0 bases short and J 2 bases short, with 7 bases between. The CDR3 has 14 amino acids. The CDR3 bases are TGTGCCAGTAGTATAGAACCCGGGAACTATGGCTACACCTTC. Translation: CASSIEPGNYGYTF.

J is TRBJ1-5 and V is TRBV6-6; tentatively, D is TRBD1 (6 bases). Germline values: CDR1 MNHNY, CDR2 SVGAGI (reference sequence). This CDR3 is 14 amino acids long. V lost 6 bases and J 6 bases, leaving 15 bases between the germline ends. The CDR3, as DNA: TGTGCCAGCAGGATAAGGGGGAGGGGTCAGCCCCAGCATTTT. Protein sequence: CASRIRGRGQPQHF.

This chain uses TRBV28 with TRBJ2-7; tentatively, D is TRBD2 (6 bases). Germline loops: CDR1 MDHEN, CDR2 SYDVKM. The V end lost 5 bases, the J end lost 0 bases, and 11 bases lay between the germline ends. The length of the CDR3 is 14 residues. CDR3 in DNA: TGTGCCAGCAGTGAGACTAGTGGCTCCTACGAGCAGTACTTC. It specifies CASSETSGSYEQYF.

The chain is built from TRBV7-2 and TRBJ2-1; 11 bases map to TRBD2. V dropped 5 bases and J dropped 2; count of bases not matched to a gene: 2. CDR1 and CDR2 (germline): SGHTA, FQGNSA. The CDR3 runs to 15 residues. In DNA, the CDR3 is TGTGCCAGCAGCGAACTAGCGGGGGCCTACAATGAGCAGTTCTTC. It codes for CASSELAGAYNEQFF.

The chain carries TRBV6-1 and TRBJ2-3, with D hard to call. CDR3 length: 13 amino acids. Germline CDR1 is MNHNS and CDR2 is SASEGT. Trimming took off 3 bases at V and 4 bases at J, with 8 bases between the two ends. The CDR3 DNA is TGTGCCAGCAGTGACCAGATGGCAGATACGCAGTATTTT. Translation: CASSDQMADTQYF.

V and J are TRBV4-1 and TRBJ1-5; 7 bases match TRBD1. After removal of 0 bases from V and 7 bases from J, the junction contained 6 bases not matched to a gene. The CDR3 is 15 amino acids. Germline V gene data show CDR1 as MGHRA and CDR2 as YSYEKL. CDR3 loop: CASSQEEGAWQPQHF. CDR3 bases: TGCGCCAGCAGCCAAGAAGAGGGGGCATGGCAGCCCCAGCATTTT.

This clone was detected only once. This sequence joins TRBV6-5 and TRBJ1-2; D perhaps matches TRBD1 (5 bases). Germline values: CDR1 MNHEY, CDR2 SVGAGI. The CDR3 runs to 15 residues. Deletions cut 0 bases from V and 0 bases from J, with 8 bases between. Here the CDR3 DNA reads TGTGCCAGCAGTTACTCGGACACCTCTAACTATGGCTACACCTTC. It is translated as CASSYSDTSNYGYTF.

The genes are TRBV6-1 and TRBJ2-1; D is possibly TRBD1 (5 bases). The CDR3 contains 14 residues. Deletions cut 2 bases from V and 7 bases from J, with 12 bases between. Per the germline V gene, CDR1 is MNHNS and CDR2 is SASEGT. CDR3 in amino acids: CASSEPMTANEQFF. The CDR3 nucleotides are TGTGCCAGCAGTGAACCAATGACAGCAAATGAGCAGTTCTTC.

This rearrangement joins TRBV11-2 to TRBJ1-3; tentative D call: TRBD1 (6 bases). Trimming removed 1 base at V and 3 bases at J, with 7 bases between. This CDR3 spans 14 amino acids. From germline, CDR1 is SGHAT and CDR2 FQNNGV. This CDR3 is CASSLAGVGNTIYF. The CDR3 DNA reads as TGTGCCAGCAGCTTAGCAGGGGTTGGAAACACCATATATTTT.

This chain uses TRBV30 with TRBJ2-2; 11 positions match TRBD2. V gave up 2 bases and J gave up 7 bases; unmatched junction bases: 6. The CDR3 runs to 15 residues. In germline, CDR1 is GTSNPN, CDR2 SVGIG (reference sequence). The CDR3 sequence is CAWSPGTSGSGELFF. CDR3 sequence (DNA): TGTGCCTGGAGTCCAGGGACTAGCGGTAGCGGGGAGCTGTTTTTT.

The chain links TRBV30 to TRBJ1-6; unclear D gene. CDR3 length equals 13 residues. From germline, CDR1 is GTSNPN and CDR2 SVGIG (reference sequence). V lost 2 bases and J lost 7, with 9 bases in between. The CDR3: CAWSSAGNSPLHF. The CDR3 DNA sequence: TGTGCCTGGAGTTCAGCGGGCAATTCACCCCTCCACTTT.

J is TRBJ1-2 and V is TRBV5-6, with 7 nucleotides matching TRBD1. This CDR3 spans 13 amino acids. The V and J ends lost 4 bases and 7 bases, in that order; junction bases with no gene match: 7. Per germline, CDR1 SGHDT and CDR2 YYEEEE. The CDR3 nucleotides are TGTGCCAGCAGCCATGGAGACAGGGTTGGCTACACCTTC. It translates to CASSHGDRVGYTF.

The rearrangement uses TRBV7-8 and TRBJ1-4; 8 bases line up with TRBD1. The CDR3 is 15 residues long. Germline CDR1 SGHVS, CDR2 FQNEAQ. Trimming removed 4 bases from V and 3 bases from J; junction bases left unmatched: 4. This CDR3 reads CASSWDRTPNEKLFF. The CDR3 DNA reads as TGTGCCAGCAGCTGGGACAGGACCCCTAATGAAAAACTGTTTTTT. The variable domain in full, completed from reference TRBV7-8 and TRBJ1-4, reads GAGVSQSPRYKVAKRGQDVALRCDPISGHVSLFWYQQALGQGPEFLTYFQNEAQLDKSGLPSDRFFAERPEGSVSTLKIQRTQQEDSAVYLCASSWDRTPNEKLFFGSGTQLSVL.

V usage is TRBV5-1 and J usage is TRBJ1-2; weak D call: TRBD1 (6 bases). Germline-derived CDR1 and CDR2 are SGHRS and YFSETQ. V gave up 0 bases and J gave up 6 bases, with 12 bases separating them. The CDR3 contains 14 residues. CDR3 sequence reads: CASSLGGGADGYTF. The DNA of the CDR3 is TGCGCCAGCAGCTTGGGGGGGGGCGCTGATGGCTACACCTTC.

The gene calls are TRBV7-2 and TRBJ1-2; D is unclear. The CDR3 totals 12 residues. The ends were cut back, 4 bases at V and 4 bases at J, with 7 bases in the middle. Per the germline V gene, CDR1 is SGHTA and CDR2 is FQGNSA. The CDR3 sequence: CASSSEIYGYTF. The CDR3 DNA sequence: TGTGCCAGCAGCTCTGAGATCTATGGCTACACCTTC.

The chain has TRBV9 and TRBJ2-7; the match to TRBD1 covers 12 bases. Germline CDR1 SGDLS, CDR2 YYNGEE. V was clipped by 3 bases and J by 0 bases; unmatched bases: 16. The CDR3 loop spans 20 amino acids. The CDR3 coding sequence is TGTGCCAGCAGCGGGGATGCACCGGGACAGGGGGCGTTTAGCTCCTACGAGCAGTACTTC. This gives the protein CASSGDAPGQGAFSSYEQYF.

This chain uses TRBV4-2 with TRBJ2-7; TRBD1 might be the D (5 bases). The V end lost 0 bases, the J end lost 3 bases, and 12 bases lay between the germline ends. The germline V gene encodes CDR1 LGHNA and CDR2 YNFKEQ. The CDR3 length is 15 residues. In DNA, the CDR3 is TGTGCCAGCAGCCAAGATCTGGCTAGGGGCTACGAGCAGTACTTC. This sequence encodes CASSQDLARGYEQYF.

In this sample, this clone turned up once. The gene calls are TRBV30 and TRBJ1-2; maybe TRBD1 (6 bases). This CDR3 is built from 12 residues. Germline V gives CDR1 GTSNPN, CDR2 SVGIG (reference sequence). V was shortened by 7 bases and J by 4 bases, with 13 bases between the two germline ends. In nucleotides, the CDR3 is TGTGCCTTTACACAGGGCTCCTATGGCTACACCTTC. It encodes CAFTQGSYGYTF.

This clone was observed once. The rearrangement joins TRBV9 to TRBJ2-3; TRBD2 matches 9 bases. There are 15 residues in the CDR3. V was pared by 3 bases and J by 4 bases, with 6 bases of the junction left unmatched. Per the germline V gene, CDR1 is SGDLS and CDR2 is YYNGEE. The CDR3 loop reads CASSGGGGASDTQYF. CDR3 in DNA: TGTGCCAGCAGCGGTGGCGGGGGGGCATCAGATACGCAGTATTTT.

DNA of the CDR3: TGTGCCAGCAGTGAGTACAGCTCCTACGAGCAGTACTTC. As protein: CASSEYSSYEQYF. The chain has TRBV6-1 and TRBJ2-7; D remains ambiguous. The V end was cut by 3 bases, the J end by 0 bases, with 6 bases between. CDR1 is MNHNS and CDR2 is SASEGT in the germline V gene. The CDR3 contains 13 residues.

The rearrangement links TRBV7-2 to TRBJ2-3, with D perhaps matching TRBD2 (7 bases). CDR1 and CDR2 (germline): SGHTA, FQGNSA. V lost 2 bases and J 4 bases, leaving 13 bases between the germline ends. The CDR3 extends over 15 amino acids. The CDR3 region has the DNA TGTGCCAGCAGCTTACTGGGGGGGCTCGCAGATACGCAGTATTTT. Translation gives CASSLLGGLADTQYF. Full variable domain (rest looked up from reference TRBV7-2 and TRBJ2-3): GAGVSQSPSNKVTEKGKDVELRCDPISGHTALYWYRQSLGQGLEFLIYFQGNSAPDKSGLPSDRFSAERTGGSVSTLTIQRTQQEDSAVYLCASSLLGGLADTQYFGPGTRLTVL.

This CDR3 is CASSEEVLAGPYNEQFF. In DNA form, the CDR3 reads TGTGCCAGCAGTGAGGAGGTCCTAGCGGGACCCTACAATGAGCAGTTCTTC. This sequence joins TRBV6-1 and TRBJ2-1; 9 bases are shared with TRBD2. V gave up 3 bases and J gave up 2 bases; unmatched junction bases: 8. This CDR3 comprises 17 residues. Germline CDR1 and CDR2: MNHNS and SASEGT.

The chain carries TRBV6-1 and TRBJ1-2; 7 nucleotides match TRBD1. CDR1 and CDR2 (germline): MNHNS, SASEGT. V trimming: 10 bases; J trimming: 6 bases; junction bases outside the gene matches: 17. The CDR3 extends over 15 amino acids. The CDR3 protein is CAMSGLTGWRDGYTF. The DNA of the CDR3 is TGTGCCATGTCTGGGTTGACAGGGTGGAGAGATGGCTACACCTTC.

The rearrangement links TRBV6-5 to TRBJ1-6; 7 nucleotides agree with TRBD1. V gave up 6 bases and J gave up 8 bases; unmatched junction bases: 4. The CDR3 is made up of 13 amino acids. In germline, CDR1 is MNHEY, CDR2 SVGAGI. CDR3 sequence: CASRGQPDSPLHF. CDR3 in DNA: TGTGCCAGCAGGGGACAGCCGGATTCACCCCTCCACTTT.

Only a few counts were recorded for this clone. The CDR3 reads CASSLRGQPQHF. As DNA, the CDR3 is TGTGCCAGCAGTTTACGGGGTCAGCCCCAGCATTTT. The chain has TRBV27 and TRBJ1-5; no definite D call. The CDR3 runs 12 residues. V was cut by 2 bases and J by 6 bases, with 5 bases left in between. Germline V gene data show CDR1 as MNHEY and CDR2 as SMNVEV (reference sequence).

This chain connects TRBV5-1 to TRBJ2-5; 11 bases are shared with TRBD2. Germline assignment: CDR1 SGHRS and CDR2 YFSETQ. The CDR3 totals 15 residues. Unmatched junction bases numbered 1, after V lost 0 bases and J lost 3 bases. The CDR3 region has the DNA TGCGCCAGCAGCTTGGTGACTAGCGGGAAAGAGACCCAGTACTTC. This encodes CASSLVTSGKETQYF. Variable domain in full (rest from reference TRBV5-1 and TRBJ2-5): KAGVTQTPRYLIKTRGQQVTLSCSPISGHRSVSWYQQTPGQGLQFLFEYFSETQRNKGNFPGRFSGRQFSNSRSEMNVSTLELGDSALYLCASSLVTSGKETQYFGPGTRLLVL.

This chain uses TRBV6-5 with TRBJ2-1; TRBD1 matches at 7 bases. Losses at the gene ends were 6 bases for V and 3 bases for J; bases not matched to a gene: 5. This CDR3 is 14 amino acids long. Per the germline V gene, CDR1 is MNHEY and CDR2 is SVGAGI. Here the CDR3 reads CASRSRTGYNEQFF. CDR3 DNA sequence: TGTGCCAGCAGAAGTCGGACAGGCTACAATGAGCAGTTCTTC.

The chain joins TRBV28 to TRBJ1-4; TRBD1 matches 9 bases. Germline loops: CDR1 MDHEN, CDR2 SYDVKM. The junction had 11 bases not matched to a gene; V was cut back by 4 bases and J by 8 bases. The CDR3 length is 16 residues. The CDR3 sequence is CASSSETGTGREKLFF. CDR3 coding DNA: TGTGCCAGCAGTTCTGAGACCGGGACAGGGAGGGAAAAACTGTTTTTT.